Below, 6 T cell receptor beta chains from the same sample are listed, as sequenced in a study of technical replicates of blood from several donors. Repertoires were generated with immunoSEQ multiplex PCR, while TCRdb's copy carries only in-frame clones and drops some. The data show 70,000 to 85,000 clones, with 97% seen just once and less than 0.2% held by the top ten. Sample: T cells isolated from PBMCs. All receptors come from a human donor in good health.

The chain joins TRBV5-1 to TRBJ2-3, with D tentatively TRBD1 (6 bases). Germline CDR1 reads SGHRS; CDR2 reads YFSETQ. The CDR3 length is 14 residues. Trimming removed 5 bases at V and 4 bases at J, with 14 bases between. The CDR3 sequence is CASRLGGMADTQYF. CDR3 sequence (DNA): TGCGCCAGCAGATTAGGGGGTATGGCAGATACGCAGTATTTT.

The chain joins TRBV5-1 to TRBJ2-4; TRBD2 might be the D (5 bases). V was pared by 4 bases and J by 8 bases, with 16 bases between. The CDR3 spans 14 residues. The germline gives CDR1 SGHRS, CDR2 YFSETQ. CDR3 DNA: TGCGCCAGCAGCGCACAAACGGGGTATTACATTCAGTACTTC. Protein sequence: CASSAQTGYYIQYF.

The chain is built from TRBV7-9 and TRBJ2-1; D is unclear. The CDR3 is 13 amino acids. The germline V gene encodes CDR1 SEHNR and CDR2 FQNEAQ (reference sequence). V shed 1 base and J shed 15 bases, with 16 bases lying between them. CDR3 nucleotides: TGTGCCAGCAGCTTAGTTTCTGACCTTGGGCCGTTCTTC. It codes for CASSLVSDLGPFF.

This sequence joins TRBV5-1 and TRBJ2-3; TRBD2 matches 9 bases. The germline V gene has CDR1 SGHRS and CDR2 YFSETQ. With 7 bases clipped from V and 0 bases from J, the junction kept 6 bases outside the gene matches. The CDR3 runs 15 residues. The CDR3 DNA reads TGCGCCAGCGGACGCACTAGCGGGAGCACAGATACGCAGTATTTT. This gives the protein CASGRTSGSTDTQYF.

The chain is built from TRBV5-5 and TRBJ1-1, with TRBD1 matching over 9 bases. V lost 3 bases to trimming and J lost 0 bases; unmatched junction nucleotides: 3. This CDR3 region has 15 residues. In germline, CDR1 is SGHKS, CDR2 YYEKEE (reference sequence). The CDR3: CASSWGTGLNTEAFF. DNA for the CDR3: TGTGCCAGCAGCTGGGGGACAGGGTTGAACACTGAAGCTTTCTTT. The entire variable domain, with the rest obtained from reference TRBV5-5 and TRBJ1-1, is as follows: DAGVTQSPTHLIKTRGQQVTLRCSPISGHKSVSWYQQVLGQGPQFIFQYYEKEERGRGNFPDRFSARQFPNYSSELNVNALLLGDSALYLCASSWGTGLNTEAFFGQGTRLTVV.

The chain employs TRBV19 and TRBJ1-6, with 7 bases identical to TRBD1. V lost 6 bases, J lost 7 bases, and 12 bases stayed unmatched. The CDR3 is 16 amino acids. Germline lookup yields CDR1 LNHDA and CDR2 SQIVND (reference sequence). Written as DNA, the CDR3 is TGTGCCAGTAGCCGCCAGACAGGGACGGAGAATTCACCCCTCCACTTT. This sequence encodes CASSRQTGTENSPLHF.